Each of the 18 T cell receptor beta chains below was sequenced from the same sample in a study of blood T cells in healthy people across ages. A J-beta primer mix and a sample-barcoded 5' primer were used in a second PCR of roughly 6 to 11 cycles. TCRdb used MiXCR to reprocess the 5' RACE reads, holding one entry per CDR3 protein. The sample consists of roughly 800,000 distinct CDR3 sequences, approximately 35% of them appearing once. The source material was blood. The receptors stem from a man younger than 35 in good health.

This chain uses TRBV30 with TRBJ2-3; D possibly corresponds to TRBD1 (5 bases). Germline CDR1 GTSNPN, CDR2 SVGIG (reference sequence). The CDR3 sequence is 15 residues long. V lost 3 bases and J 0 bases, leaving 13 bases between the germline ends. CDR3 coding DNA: TGTGCCTGGAGGGCAAGACAGACTAGCACAGATACGCAGTATTTT. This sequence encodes CAWRARQTSTDTQYF.

CDR3 coding DNA: TGTGCCAGCAGCTCCTGGACTAGCGGGCAAGATACGCAGTATTTT. This translates into CASSSWTSGQDTQYF. The genes are TRBV13 and TRBJ2-3, with TRBD2 matching over 11 bases. Germline-derived CDR1 and CDR2 are PRHDT and FYEKMQ (reference sequence). J was trimmed by 5 bases and V by 4 bases; bases with no gene match: 5. The CDR3 is 15 amino acids.

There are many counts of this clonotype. The CDR3 DNA reads TGCAGTGCTATCCACGGGGGGGCCTACAATGAGCAGTTCTTC. This gives the protein CSAIHGGAYNEQFF. The chain joins TRBV20-1 to TRBJ2-1; 8 bases match TRBD2. Germline lookup yields CDR1 DFQATT and CDR2 SNEGSKA (reference sequence). V trimming: 4 bases; J trimming: 2 bases; junction bases outside the gene matches: 4. This CDR3 spans 14 amino acids.

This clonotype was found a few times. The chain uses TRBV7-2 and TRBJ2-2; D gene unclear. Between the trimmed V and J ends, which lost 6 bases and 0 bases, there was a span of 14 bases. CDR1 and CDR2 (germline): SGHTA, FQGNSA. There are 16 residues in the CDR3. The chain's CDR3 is CASRDGPFANTGELFF. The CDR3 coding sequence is TGTGCCAGCAGAGACGGGCCGTTCGCGAACACCGGGGAGCTGTTTTTT.

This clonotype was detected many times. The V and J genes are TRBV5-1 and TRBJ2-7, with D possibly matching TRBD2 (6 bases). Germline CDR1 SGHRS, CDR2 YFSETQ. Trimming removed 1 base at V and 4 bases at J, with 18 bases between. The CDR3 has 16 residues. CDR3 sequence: CASSLTIRGKSYEQYF. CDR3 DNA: TGCGCCAGCAGCTTGACCATCCGGGGGAAGTCTTACGAGCAGTACTTC.

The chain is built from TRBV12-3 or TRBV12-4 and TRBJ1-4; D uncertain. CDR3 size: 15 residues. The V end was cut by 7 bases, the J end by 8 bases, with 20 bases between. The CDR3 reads CASILGSKFGEKLFF. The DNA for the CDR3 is TGTGCCAGCATCCTGGGGTCCAAATTCGGGGAAAAACTGTTTTTT.

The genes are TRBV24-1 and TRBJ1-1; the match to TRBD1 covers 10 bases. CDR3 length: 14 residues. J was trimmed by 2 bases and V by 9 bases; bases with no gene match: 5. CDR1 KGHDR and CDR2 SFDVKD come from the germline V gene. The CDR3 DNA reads TGTGCCACCCAGAAGACAGGGGGCAACACTGAAGCTTTCTTT. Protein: CATQKTGGNTEAFF.

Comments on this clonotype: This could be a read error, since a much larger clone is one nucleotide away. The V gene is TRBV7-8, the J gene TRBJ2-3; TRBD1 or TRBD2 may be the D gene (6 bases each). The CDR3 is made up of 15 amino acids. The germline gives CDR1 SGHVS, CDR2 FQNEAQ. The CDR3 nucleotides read TGTGCCAGCAGCGGGGGGCCCACAAGCACAGAGACGCAGTATTTT. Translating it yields CASSGGPTSTETQYF.

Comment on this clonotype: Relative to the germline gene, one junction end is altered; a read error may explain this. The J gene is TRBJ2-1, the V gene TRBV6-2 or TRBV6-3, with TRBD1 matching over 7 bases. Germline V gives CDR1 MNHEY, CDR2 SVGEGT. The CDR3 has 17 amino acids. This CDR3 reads CASSGRKTGSPYNGQFF. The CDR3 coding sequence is TGTGCCAGCAGTGGGCGAAAGACAGGGTCACCGTACAATGGGCAGTTCTTC.

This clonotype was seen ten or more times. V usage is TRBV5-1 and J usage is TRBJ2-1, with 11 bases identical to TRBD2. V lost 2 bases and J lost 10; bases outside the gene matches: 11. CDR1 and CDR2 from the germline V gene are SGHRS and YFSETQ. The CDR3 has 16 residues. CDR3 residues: CASSLQTSGEVIEQFF. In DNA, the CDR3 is TGCGCCAGCAGCTTACAGACTAGCGGGGAGGTGATAGAGCAGTTCTTC. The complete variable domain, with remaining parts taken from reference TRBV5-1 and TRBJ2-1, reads KAGVTQTPRYLIKTRGQQVTLSCSPISGHRSVSWYQQTPGQGLQFLFEYFSETQRNKGNFPGRFSGRQFSNSRSEMNVSTLELGDSALYLCASSLQTSGEVIEQFFGPGTRLTVL.

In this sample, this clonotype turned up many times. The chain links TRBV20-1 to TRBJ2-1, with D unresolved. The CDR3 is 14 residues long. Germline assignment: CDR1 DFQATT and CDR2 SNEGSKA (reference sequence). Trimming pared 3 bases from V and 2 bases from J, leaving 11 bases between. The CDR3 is CSASSLLAYNEQFF. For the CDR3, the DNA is TGCAGTGCTAGCTCCCTACTCGCCTACAATGAGCAGTTCTTC.

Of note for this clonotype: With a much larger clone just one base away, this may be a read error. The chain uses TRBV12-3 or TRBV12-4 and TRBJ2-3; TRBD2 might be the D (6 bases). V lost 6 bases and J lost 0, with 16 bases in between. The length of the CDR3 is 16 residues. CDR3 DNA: TGTGCCAGCAGCCATCCGCTCGGGGGTAGCACAGATACGCAGTATTTT. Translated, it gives CASSHPLGGSTDTQYF.

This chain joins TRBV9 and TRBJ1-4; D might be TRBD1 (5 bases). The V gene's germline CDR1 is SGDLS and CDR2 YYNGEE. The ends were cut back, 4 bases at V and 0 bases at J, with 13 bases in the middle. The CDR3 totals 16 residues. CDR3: CASSPGESTTNEKLFF. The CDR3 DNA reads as TGTGCCAGCAGCCCGGGGGAATCTACAACTAATGAAAAACTGTTTTTT.

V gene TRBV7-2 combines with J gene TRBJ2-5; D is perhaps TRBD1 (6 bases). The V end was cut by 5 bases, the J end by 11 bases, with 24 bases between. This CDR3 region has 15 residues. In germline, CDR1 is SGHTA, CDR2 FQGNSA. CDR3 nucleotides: TGTGCCAGCAGCGTTGCCGGGACATCGTACAATGAGCAGTACTTC. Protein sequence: CASSVAGTSYNEQYF.

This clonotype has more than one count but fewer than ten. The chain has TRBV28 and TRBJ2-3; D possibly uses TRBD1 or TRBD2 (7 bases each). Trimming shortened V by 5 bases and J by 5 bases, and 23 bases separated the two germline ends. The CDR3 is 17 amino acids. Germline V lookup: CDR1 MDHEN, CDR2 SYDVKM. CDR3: CASSPPGGGLKIDTQYF. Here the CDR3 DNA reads TGTGCCAGCAGTCCCCCAGGGGGGGGGCTGAAAATAGATACGCAGTATTTT.

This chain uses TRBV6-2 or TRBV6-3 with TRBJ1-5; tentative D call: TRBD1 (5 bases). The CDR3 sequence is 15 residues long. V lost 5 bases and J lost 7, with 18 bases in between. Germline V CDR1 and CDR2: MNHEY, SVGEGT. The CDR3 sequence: CASSTGPQRSQPQHF. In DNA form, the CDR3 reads TGTGCCAGCAGTACGGGACCTCAACGGTCCCAGCCCCAGCATTTT.

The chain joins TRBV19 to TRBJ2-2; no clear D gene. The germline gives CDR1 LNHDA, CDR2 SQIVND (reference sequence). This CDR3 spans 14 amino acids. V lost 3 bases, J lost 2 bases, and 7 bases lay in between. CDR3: CASSMVGNTGELFF. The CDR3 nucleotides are TGTGCCAGTAGTATGGTGGGAAACACCGGGGAGCTGTTTTTT. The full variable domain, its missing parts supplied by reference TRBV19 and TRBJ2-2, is DGGITQSPKYLFRKEGQNVTLSCEQNLNHDAMYWYRQDPGQGLRLIYYSQIVNDFQKGDIAEGYSVSREKKESFPLTVTSAQKNPTAFYLCASSMVGNTGELFFGEGSRLTVL.

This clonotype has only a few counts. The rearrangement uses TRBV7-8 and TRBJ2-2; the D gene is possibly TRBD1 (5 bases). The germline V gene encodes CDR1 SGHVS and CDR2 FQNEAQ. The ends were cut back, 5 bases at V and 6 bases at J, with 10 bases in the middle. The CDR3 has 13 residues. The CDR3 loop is CASSSPRAGELFF. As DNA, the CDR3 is TGTGCCAGCAGCAGCCCCAGGGCCGGGGAGCTGTTTTTT. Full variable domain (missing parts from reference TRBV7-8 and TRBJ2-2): GAGVSQSPRYKVAKRGQDVALRCDPISGHVSLFWYQQALGQGPEFLTYFQNEAQLDKSGLPSDRFFAERPEGSVSTLKIQRTQQEDSAVYLCASSSPRAGELFFGEGSRLTVL.